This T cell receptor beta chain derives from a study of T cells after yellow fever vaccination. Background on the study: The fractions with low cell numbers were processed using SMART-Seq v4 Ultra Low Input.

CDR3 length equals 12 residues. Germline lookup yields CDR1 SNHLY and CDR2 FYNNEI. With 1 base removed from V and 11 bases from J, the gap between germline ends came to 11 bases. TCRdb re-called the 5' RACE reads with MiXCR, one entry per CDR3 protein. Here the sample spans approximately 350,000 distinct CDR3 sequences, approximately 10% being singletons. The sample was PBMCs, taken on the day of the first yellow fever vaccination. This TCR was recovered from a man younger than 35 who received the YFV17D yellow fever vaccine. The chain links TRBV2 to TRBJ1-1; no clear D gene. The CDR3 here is CASSEDTRRAFF. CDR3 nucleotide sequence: TGTGCCAGCAGTGAAGACACACGGAGGGCTTTCTTT.